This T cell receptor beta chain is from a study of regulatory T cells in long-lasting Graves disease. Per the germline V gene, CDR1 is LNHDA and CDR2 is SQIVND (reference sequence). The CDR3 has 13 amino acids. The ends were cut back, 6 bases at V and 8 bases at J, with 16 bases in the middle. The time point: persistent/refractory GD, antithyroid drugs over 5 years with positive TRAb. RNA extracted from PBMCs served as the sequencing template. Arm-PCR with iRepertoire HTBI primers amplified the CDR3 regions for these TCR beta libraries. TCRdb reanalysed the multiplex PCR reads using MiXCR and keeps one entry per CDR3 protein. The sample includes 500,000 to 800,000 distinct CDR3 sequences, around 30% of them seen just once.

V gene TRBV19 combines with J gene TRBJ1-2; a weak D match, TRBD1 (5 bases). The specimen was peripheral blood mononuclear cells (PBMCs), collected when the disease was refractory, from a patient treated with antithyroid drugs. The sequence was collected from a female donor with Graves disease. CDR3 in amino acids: CASSAVGVGGYTF. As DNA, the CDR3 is TGTGCCAGTAGCGCGGTGGGGGTAGGCGGCTACACCTTC.